The present T cell receptor (beta chain) was sequenced within a study of blood T cell repertoires in COVID-19 (dated by TCRdb to the early 2020s). At the level of the whole study: Samples from collaborators originated in the United States, Italy and Spain and spanned both the acute and convalescent phases of COVID-19. The prospective study material was composed of cDNA or gDNA derived from T cells, B-cell-depleted T cells, or PBMCs. Subjects who had been exposed to COVID-19, were actively infected with it, or had recovered from it provided the deeply sampled blood TCRbeta repertoires that made up the dataset. The repertoires were released in a freely available public database meant as a resource for research on the immune response to SARS-CoV-2. The samples were drawn from two sources: the first 160 participants of the ongoing ImmuneRACE study, and 1,254 subjects contributed by 6 global collaborators. Nearly every sample came with metadata listing a de-identified subject ID, COVID-19 status, age in years and sex. Where available, HLA class I and class II types were obtained from metadata supplied by the sample provider rather than from assay-based typing. General study outcomes and caveats: Clinical and demographic metadata were provided uncurated, with the amount varying by source and participant.

TCRbeta CDR3 regions were amplified from genomic DNA by means of the immunoSEQ Assay, a bias-controlled multiplex PCR. Processing in the source paper ran as follows. The number of nucleated cells in each sample was estimated by amplification of reference gene primers within the assay. To quantify the absolute abundance of each unique TCRbeta CDR3 rearrangement, sequence reads were collapsed and filtered. For each sample, productive Simpson clonality was calculated as the square root of Simpson's diversity index over productive rearrangements. Imported from immuneACCESS, the table was reduced by TCRdb to in-frame sequences with V and J called. These copies leave out some clones; in studies compared against another copy, an unresolved V gene accounts for under half, and the cause of the remainder is not known. V, J and clone size derive from that table, while D and trimming were established from the DNA sequence. Within this sample are 250,000 or so clones, with 84% of them counted one time only. The top ten clonotypes cover roughly 4% of the sample.

Whole blood was collected in K2EDTA tubes by collaborating institutions according to the institutions' own protocols. For TCRbeta analysis, collaborators shipped samples in one of three forms: frozen whole blood, isolated PBMCs, or DNA extracted from either of those sample types. On this clone: Its antigen remains undetermined. No base quality values were provided; no much bigger clone lies one nucleotide off.

Trimming removed 4 bases from V and 5 bases from J; the gene matches leave 4 bases unexplained. The germline V gene encodes CDR1 SGHAT and CDR2 FQNNGV. The CDR3 runs 14 residues from the cysteine to the phenylalanine. Left in the record is the CDR3 DNA by itself, 42 bases read in frame from the first base. The sequence derives from a man in his forties or fifties with acute or convalescent COVID-19. The V gene is TRBV11-2 and the J gene is TRBJ2-1, with 8 bases matching TRBD1. Sequencing used peripheral blood. The sequenced DNA is TGTGCCAGCAGCTCTGACAGGGGAAACAATGAGCAGTTCTTC. The translation is CASSSDRGNNEQFF.